A selection of T cell receptor beta chains follows, all from one sample in a study of T cell responses to AZD1222 COVID-19 vaccine. Measured with immunoSEQ multiplex PCR; TCRdb has only the in-frame clones, and not every one. The sample contains 200,000 or so clones, roughly 88% of which appear only once. The sample consisted of peripheral blood, taken on day 0 of AZD1222 vaccination. The receptors stem from an adult in good health. The CDR3 runs from the conserved cysteine through the conserved F or W. D genes are given only for firm matches. A row's size may be missing; if present it is once, few, many or a size class.

TRBV28,TRBJ2-7,NA,NA,CASSSPRGYRNEQYF,TGTGCCAGCAGTTCCCCCAGGGGATATCGCAACGAGCAGTACTTC
TRBV14,TRBJ1-1,NA,few,CASSPSRGFSEAFF,TGTGCCAGCAGCCCGAGTAGGGGGTTCTCTGAAGCTTTCTTT
TRBV9,TRBJ1-4,NA,NA,CASSVATTVGEKLFF,TGTGCCAGCAGCGTAGCTACCACAGTAGGCGAAAAACTGTTTTTT
TRBV5-1,TRBJ1-2,TRBD1,NA,CASSPGQGDGYTF,TGCGCCAGCAGCCCGGGACAGGGCGACGGCTACACCTTC
TRBV6-2/TRBV6-3,TRBJ1-1,NA,NA,CASSPHTEAFF,TGTGCCAGCAGCCCGCACACTGAAGCTTTCTTT
TRBV6-2/TRBV6-3,TRBJ2-3,TRBD2,NA,CASSYSDRLAGETTSTDTQYF,TGTGCCAGCAGTTACTCAGACCGACTAGCGGGGGAAACAACTAGCACAGATACGCAGTATTTT
TRBV7-2,TRBJ2-1,TRBD2,NA,CASSALRGRADEQFF,TGTGCCAGCAGCGCACTCCGCGGGAGGGCGGATGAGCAGTTCTTC
TRBV18,TRBJ2-2,TRBD2,NA,CASSPRGLAGTLTGELFF,TGTGCCAGCTCACCACGAGGTCTAGCGGGAACATTGACCGGGGAGCTGTTTTTT
TRBV24-1,TRBJ2-1,NA,NA,CATSDRRFGEQFF,TGTGCCACCAGTGACAGAAGATTCGGTGAGCAGTTCTTC
TRBV7-3,TRBJ2-1,NA,NA,CASSLNLATYNEQFF,TGTGCCAGCAGCTTAAACCTAGCGACCTACAATGAGCAGTTCTTC
TRBV9,TRBJ2-1,TRBD1,once,CASSDGTAAYNEQFF,TGTGCCAGCAGCGACGGGACAGCCGCCTACAATGAGCAGTTCTTC
TRBV19,TRBJ2-7,NA,NA,CASSAQSRQSWSYEQYF,TGTGCCAGTAGTGCACAATCCAGACAGAGTTGGTCCTACGAGCAGTACTTC
TRBV10-3,TRBJ1-4,TRBD1,NA,CAISGARDRGLSTNEKLFF,TGTGCCATCAGTGGGGCCCGGGACAGGGGACTTTCAACTAATGAAAAACTGTTTTTT
TRBV4-3,TRBJ1-1,NA,NA,CASSQDRRGTEAFF,TGCGCCAGCAGCCAAGATAGGAGGGGCACTGAAGCTTTCTTT
TRBV25-1,TRBJ2-7,NA,NA,CASSETGVREQYF,TGTGCCAGCAGTGAGACGGGGGTACGGGAGCAGTACTTC
TRBV5-1,TRBJ2-7,TRBD1,few,CASSLGQGASQDEQYF,TGCGCCAGCAGCCTCGGACAGGGGGCTTCTCAGGACGAGCAGTACTTC
TRBV12-3/TRBV12-4,TRBJ2-1,TRBD2,few,CASSSGLADEQFF,TGTGCCAGCAGTTCGGGACTAGCGGATGAGCAGTTCTTC
TRBV4-3,TRBJ2-1,TRBD2,NA,CASSGTSGGPLHEQFF,TGCGCCAGCAGCGGGACTAGCGGGGGCCCCCTGCATGAGCAGTTCTTC
TRBV9,TRBJ1-5,TRBD1,NA,CASSVGDSSNQPQHF,TGTGCCAGCAGCGTAGGGGACAGCTCCAATCAGCCCCAGCATTTT
TRBV10-3,TRBJ1-5,NA,NA,CAISSREDQPQHF,TGTGCCATCAGCTCCAGGGAGGATCAGCCCCAGCATTTT
TRBV15,TRBJ1-4,NA,NA,CATTRRATNEKLFF,TGTGCCACCACCCGGAGAGCAACTAATGAAAAACTGTTTTTT
TRBV6-1,TRBJ2-7,NA,NA,CASSEYSRGRGGEQYF,TGTGCCAGCAGTGAATACTCGCGGGGTAGGGGTGGTGAGCAGTACTTC
TRBV19,TRBJ2-7,TRBD1,NA,CASSVSGGYEQYF,TGTGCCAGTAGTGTTTCAGGGGGCTACGAGCAGTACTTC
TRBV7-3,TRBJ2-2,NA,NA,CASSLTGGNTGELFF,TGTGCCAGCAGCTTAACTGGGGGGAACACCGGGGAGCTGTTTTTT
TRBV19,TRBJ1-3,TRBD1,NA,CASSIQDRMRNTIYF,TGTGCCAGTAGTATCCAGGACAGGATGAGAAACACCATATATTTT
TRBV7-9,TRBJ1-5,TRBD1,NA,CASSLDRVNQPQHF,TGTGCCAGCAGCTTGGACAGGGTTAATCAGCCCCAGCATTTT
TRBV28,TRBJ2-1,TRBD1,NA,CASRSRGRNEQFF,TGTGCCAGCAGATCCAGGGGGCGCAATGAACAGTTCTTC
TRBV28,TRBJ2-1,TRBD1,NA,CASSLRTGFKNEQFF,TGTGCCAGCAGTCTTCGGACAGGGTTTAAGAATGAGCAGTTCTTC
TRBV7-2,TRBJ2-1,TRBD2,NA,CASSLDGGGAHNEQFF,TGTGCCAGCAGCTTAGATGGCGGGGGGGCCCACAATGAGCAGTTCTTC